Shown below are 27 T cell receptor beta chains from a single sample sequenced in a study of blood T cell repertoires in COVID-19. The protocol was immunoSEQ multiplex PCR, while the TCRdb copy is restricted to in-frame clones and leaves out a portion. Here the sample spans about 160,000 clones, 84% being singletons. The sample taken for sequencing was peripheral blood. These receptors all stem from a man aged 40-49 years who had recovered from COVID-19.

This chain connects TRBV4-2 to TRBJ2-1; 8 positions match TRBD1. With 5 bases clipped from V and 5 bases from J, the junction kept 11 bases outside the gene matches. Germline CDR1 reads LGHNA; CDR2 reads YNFKEQ. CDR3 length: 16 residues. The CDR3 is CASSVDRDRTNNEQFF. In DNA, the CDR3 is TGTGCCAGCAGCGTCGACCGGGACAGGACAAACAATGAGCAGTTCTTC.

This chain uses TRBV3-1 (or the pseudogene TRBV3-2) with TRBJ2-5; D is ambiguous. CDR1 is LGHDT, CDR2 YNNKEL, per germline (reference sequence). This CDR3 spans 16 amino acids. Trimming took 0 bases from V and 6 from J, leaving 17 bases between them. CDR3 sequence: CASSQDGTEPSKTQYF. DNA for the CDR3: TGTGCCAGCAGCCAAGATGGTACTGAACCGTCCAAGACCCAGTACTTC.

J is TRBJ2-7 and V is TRBV28; D might be TRBD1 (5 bases). Trimming cost V 3 bases and J 3 bases, with 18 bases left between them. The germline V gene encodes CDR1 MDHEN and CDR2 SYDVKM. The CDR3 extends over 16 amino acids. CDR3 sequence: CASSLPLGDGLYEQYF. DNA of the CDR3: TGTGCCAGCAGTTTGCCCCTAGGGGATGGGCTCTACGAGCAGTACTTC. Using reference TRBV28 and TRBJ2-7 for the parts outside the CDR3, the full variable domain is DVKVTQSSRYLVKRTGEKVFLECVQDMDHENMFWYRQDPGLGLRLIYFSYDVKMKEKGDIPEGYSVSREKKERFSLILESASTNQTSMYLCASSLPLGDGLYEQYFGPGTRLTVT.

In this sample, this clone turned up a few times. The rearrangement joins TRBV11-3 to TRBJ2-7, with D perhaps TRBD2 (5 bases). The CDR3 has 14 amino acids. The germline gives CDR1 SGHNT, CDR2 YENEEA. The ends were cut back, 0 bases at V and 2 bases at J, with 8 bases in the middle. The CDR3 sequence: CASSLDIGTYEQYF. As DNA, the CDR3 is TGTGCCAGCAGCTTAGATATCGGGACCTACGAGCAGTACTTC.

The chain couples TRBV6-5 to TRBJ1-3; D gene unclear. Deletions cut 6 bases from V and 1 base from J, with 10 bases between. The CDR3 consists of 14 residues. Germline V gene lookup returns CDR1 MNHEY and CDR2 SVGAGI. In nucleotides, the CDR3 is TGTGCCAGCAGGGCCCTCAGGTCTGGAAACACCATATATTTT. This codes for CASRALRSGNTIYF.

DNA of the CDR3: TGTGCCTGGAGTAAATCGGGACAACATCAGCCCCAGCATTTT. Its translation is CAWSKSGQHQPQHF. V is TRBV30 and J is TRBJ1-5; D may be TRBD1 (6 bases). CDR3 length: 14 residues. With 2 bases removed from V and 5 bases from J, the gap between germline ends came to 13 bases. Looked up from germline, CDR1 is GTSNPN and CDR2 is SVGIG (reference sequence).

The chain employs TRBV3-1 (or the pseudogene TRBV3-2) and TRBJ1-1; D possibly corresponds to TRBD1 (5 bases). The CDR3 extends over 15 amino acids. Germline CDR1 reads LGHDT; CDR2 reads YNNKEL (reference sequence). V was trimmed by 0 bases and J by 5 bases, leaving 13 bases between them. CDR3 sequence (DNA): TGTGCCAGCAGCCAAGATCGGGGGGAAAGGACTGAAGCTTTCTTT. It encodes CASSQDRGERTEAFF.

This chain joins TRBV19 and TRBJ1-4; TRBD1 matches 7 bases. The V gene end was trimmed by 6 bases and the J gene end by 0 bases; junction bases not matched to a gene: 7. This CDR3 is 16 amino acids long. CDR1 LNHDA and CDR2 SQIVND come from the germline V gene (reference sequence). The CDR3 is CASSLTGIATNEKLFF. The CDR3 DNA sequence: TGTGCCAGTAGCCTGACAGGGATTGCAACTAATGAAAAACTGTTTTTT.

V usage is TRBV19 and J usage is TRBJ1-5; D possibly corresponds to TRBD1 (5 bases). Germline V CDR1 and CDR2: LNHDA, SQIVND (reference sequence). The CDR3 sequence is 12 residues long. Trimming stripped 3 bases from V and 6 bases from J, with 6 bases between. DNA for the CDR3: TGTGCCAGTAGTATGGGGGGTCAGCCCCAGCATTTT. Translated, it gives CASSMGGQPQHF.

The chain recombines TRBV10-3 with TRBJ1-1; D remains unclear. V dropped 0 bases and J dropped 0 bases, with 11 bases sitting between them. From germline, CDR1 is ENHRY and CDR2 SYGVKD. This CDR3 region has 16 residues. The CDR3 protein is CAISESQLVMNTEAFF. The CDR3 coding sequence is TGTGCCATCAGTGAGTCCCAACTCGTCATGAACACTGAAGCTTTCTTT.

The chain joins TRBV6-2 or TRBV6-3 to TRBJ2-6; 8 bases fit TRBD1. V shed 1 base, J shed 0 bases, and the junction held 14 bases outside the gene matches. This CDR3 region has 21 residues. Germline assignment: CDR1 MNHEY and CDR2 SVGEGT. This CDR3 is CASSYFPGQDPQISGANVLTF. The CDR3 DNA reads as TGTGCCAGCAGTTACTTTCCGGGACAGGACCCACAAATCTCTGGGGCCAACGTCCTGACTTTC.

The sample holds many counts of this clone. J is TRBJ1-4 and V is TRBV27, with D possibly being TRBD1 (5 bases). The CDR3 length is 13 residues. CDR1 is MNHEY, CDR2 SMNVEV, per germline (reference sequence). The V and J ends lost 6 bases and 7 bases respectively, with 12 bases between them. The CDR3 spells CASSSQGGEKLFF. DNA of the CDR3: TGTGCCAGCAGCTCCCAGGGAGGTGAAAAACTGTTTTTT.

The CDR3 DNA follows: TGTGCCTGGGACCGGACTAGCGGGGTCGAAAGGGAGACCCAGTACTTC. It codes for CAWDRTSGVERETQYF. The V call is TRBV30, the J call TRBJ2-5; 12 bases agree with TRBD2. The CDR3 covers 16 residues. V trimming: 5 bases; J trimming: 5 bases; junction bases outside the gene matches: 12. Germline V lookup: CDR1 GTSNPN, CDR2 SVGIG (reference sequence).

This clone occurred once. CDR3 sequence: CASSRRGWGANVLTF. In nucleotides, the CDR3 is TGTGCCAGCAGCCGGCGGGGCTGGGGGGCCAACGTCCTGACTTTC. This sequence joins TRBV5-6 and TRBJ2-6; possible D gene TRBD2, 6 bases. CDR1 is SGHDT, CDR2 YYEEEE, per germline. V lost 4 bases, J lost 4 bases, and 12 bases lay in between. The CDR3 is made up of 15 amino acids.

This clone is medium-sized by share. This chain joins TRBV11-3 and TRBJ1-3; 7 bases align to TRBD1. Losses at the gene ends were 5 bases for V and 0 bases for J; bases not matched to a gene: 4. This CDR3 contains 15 residues. Germline values: CDR1 SGHNT, CDR2 YENEEA. For the CDR3, the DNA is TGTGCCAGCAGCCGACAGGGAGTCTCTGGAAACACCATATATTTT. It yields the protein CASSRQGVSGNTIYF.

This clone has just one count. The chain combines TRBV9 with TRBJ2-5; D possibly corresponds to TRBD2 (5 bases). Germline loops: CDR1 SGDLS, CDR2 YYNGEE. Deletions cut 0 bases from V and 5 bases from J, with 11 bases between. This CDR3 region has 14 residues. CDR3 sequence: CASSVDPGMETQYF. The CDR3 coding sequence is TGTGCCAGCAGCGTAGATCCGGGGATGGAGACCCAGTACTTC.

CDR3 sequence reads: CASRDRGLIYGYTF. The CDR3 DNA is TGTGCCAGTAGGGACAGGGGGCTTATCTATGGCTACACCTTC. The V call is TRBV19, the J call TRBJ1-2; the match to TRBD1 covers 11 bases. The CDR3 is made up of 14 amino acids. Trimming removed 6 bases from V and 4 bases from J; junction bases left unmatched: 4. Per germline, CDR1 LNHDA and CDR2 SQIVND (reference sequence). The whole variable domain, remainder taken from reference TRBV19 and TRBJ1-2, is DGGITQSPKYLFRKEGQNVTLSCEQNLNHDAMYWYRQDPGQGLRLIYYSQIVNDFQKGDIAEGYSVSREKKESFPLTVTSAQKNPTAFYLCASRDRGLIYGYTFGSGTRLTVV.

V and J are TRBV2 and TRBJ1-1; unclear D gene. The CDR3 runs to 16 residues. The germline V and J ends were trimmed by 3 bases and 3 bases, with 17 bases remaining between them. Germline CDR1 is SNHLY and CDR2 is FYNNEI. The CDR3 reads CASSDGVPRMDTEAFF. The CDR3, as DNA: TGTGCCAGCAGTGACGGGGTCCCCCGGATGGACACTGAAGCTTTCTTT.

This chain connects TRBV3-1 (or the pseudogene TRBV3-2) to TRBJ2-4, with D possibly being TRBD2 (7 bases). There are 14 residues in the CDR3. Trimming stripped 4 bases from V and 5 bases from J, with 12 bases between. Germline assignment: CDR1 LGHDT and CDR2 YNNKEL (reference sequence). CDR3 bases: TGTGCCAGCAGCCGCCAAGGGGGGGAAAACATTCAGTACTTC. It translates to CASSRQGGENIQYF.

This rearrangement joins TRBV9 to TRBJ2-2; D remains unclear. Germline V gene sequence: CDR1 SGDLS, CDR2 YYNGEE. The CDR3 sequence is 13 residues long. V was trimmed by 0 bases and J by 6 bases, leaving 6 bases between them. The CDR3 sequence is CASSVAGPGELFF. Here the CDR3 DNA reads TGTGCCAGCAGCGTAGCTGGGCCCGGGGAGCTGTTTTTT. Full variable domain (rest looked up from reference TRBV9 and TRBJ2-2): DSGVTQTPKHLITATGQRVTLRCSPRSGDLSVYWYQQSLDQGLQFLIQYYNGEERAKGNILERFSAQQFPDLHSELNLSSLELGDSALYFCASSVAGPGELFFGEGSRLTVL.

The gene calls are TRBV24-1 and TRBJ2-4; 8 nucleotides match TRBD2. Germline values: CDR1 KGHDR, CDR2 SFDVKD. Trimming cost V 2 bases and J 6 bases; bases outside gene matches: 8. CDR3 size: 16 residues. CDR3 sequence: CATSDSHGGAGNIQYF. The CDR3 DNA sequence: TGTGCCACCAGTGATTCCCACGGGGGGGCTGGAAACATTCAGTACTTC.

The rearrangement links TRBV7-2 to TRBJ1-1; possible D gene TRBD1, 5 bases. Per the germline V gene, CDR1 is SGHTA and CDR2 is FQGNSA. CDR3 length: 14 residues. V was clipped by 5 bases and J by 4 bases, with 14 bases between them. CDR3 residues: CASSPRRGTTEAFF. CDR3 nucleotide sequence: TGTGCCAGCAGCCCGAGGAGGGGAACCACTGAAGCTTTCTTT.

CDR3 nucleotides: TGTGCCTGGAGTGCGCTCCAGGGAAGCGGCTACACCTTC. Protein: CAWSALQGSGYTF. J is TRBJ1-2 and V is TRBV30; D is perhaps TRBD1 (5 bases). The ends were cut back, 1 base at V and 8 bases at J, with 14 bases in the middle. Per the germline V gene, CDR1 is GTSNPN and CDR2 is SVGIG (reference sequence). This CDR3 has 13 residues.

This sequence joins TRBV3-1 (or the pseudogene TRBV3-2) and TRBJ2-1; TRBD1 agrees at 7 bases. With V trimmed by 3 bases and J by 2 bases, 7 bases remained unmatched. CDR1 LGHDT and CDR2 YNNKEL come from the germline V gene (reference sequence). This CDR3 spans 16 amino acids. The CDR3 protein is CASSQIRTGTYNEQFF. CDR3 nucleotide sequence: TGTGCCAGCAGCCAGATCCGGACAGGTACCTACAATGAGCAGTTCTTC.

The V call is TRBV6-5, the J call TRBJ2-2, with D perhaps TRBD2 (5 bases). The CDR3 spans 14 residues. In germline, CDR1 is MNHEY, CDR2 SVGAGI. V was trimmed by 10 bases and J by 4 bases, leaving 16 bases between them. In nucleotides, the CDR3 is TGTGCCATCCGTTCGCGCGGAGGCACCGGGGAGCTGTTTTTT. Translated: CAIRSRGGTGELFF.

The chain combines TRBV7-9 with TRBJ2-5, with D tentatively TRBD1 (6 bases). The CDR3 is 16 residues long. V was clipped by 5 bases and J by 4 bases, with 20 bases between them. Germline loops: CDR1 SEHNR, CDR2 FQNEAQ (reference sequence). In nucleotides, the CDR3 is TGTGCCAGCAGCCCTACAGGGCTGGGGCAAAGAGAGACCCAGTACTTC. This encodes CASSPTGLGQRETQYF.

J is TRBJ2-2 and V is TRBV28, with a tentative D call TRBD2 (5 bases). This CDR3 has 17 amino acids. V dropped 2 bases and J dropped 1 base, with 14 bases sitting between them. Germline CDR1 is MDHEN and CDR2 is SYDVKM. This CDR3 reads CASSLRGNGLNTGELFF. The CDR3 DNA reads as TGTGCCAGCAGTTTACGGGGTAACGGATTGAACACCGGGGAGCTGTTTTTT.